The entry that follows covers one TCR beta chain sequence. This sample was taken from a study of identical twins. The V gene lost 6 bases and the J gene lost 4 bases, with 16 bases spanning the gap. This CDR3 has 14 residues. CDR1 MNHNS and CDR2 SASEGT come from the germline V gene. TCRdb passed the 5' RACE reads through MiXCR, listing each CDR3 protein once. The sample has 450,000 to 650,000 distinct CDR3 sequences; 13% to 15% are singletons. The same data also contributed to another study, on yellow fever vaccine responses in identical twins.

The source is a woman between 18 and 30 years old in good health. The V call is TRBV6-1, the J call TRBJ2-7, with D perhaps TRBD2 (6 bases). The sequencing sample was made of CD4+ T cells sorted from blood. In nucleotides, the CDR3 is TGTGCCAGCAGCCCCGGCGGGGTGGGGTACGAGCAGTACTTC. Translating it yields CASSPGGVGYEQYF.